Following are 17 T cell receptor beta chains from one sample sequenced in a study of cytomegalovirus exposure and HLA in healthy donors. The PCR contained 60 Vbeta and 13 Jbeta primers. Only in-frame clones appear in the TCRdb table, and some are missing; sequencing was by immunoSEQ multiplex PCR. This repertoire shows about 190,000 clones, around 87% found once; its top ten account for 1.3%. Material: PBMCs. The source is a young man in good health and CMV-seronegative.

The gene calls are TRBV28 and TRBJ2-1; 11 bases are shared with TRBD2. The CDR3 spans 16 residues. The germline V gene has CDR1 MDHEN and CDR2 SYDVKM. After removal of 4 bases from V and 5 bases from J, the junction contained 7 bases not matched to a gene. CDR3 region: CASSSFSGRADNEQFF. CDR3 in DNA: TGTGCCAGCAGTTCTTTTAGCGGGAGGGCCGACAATGAGCAGTTCTTC.

The chain couples TRBV2 to TRBJ2-2; 7 nucleotides align to TRBD1. V dropped 8 bases and J dropped 0; count of bases not matched to a gene: 3. Germline values: CDR1 SNHLY, CDR2 FYNNEI. This CDR3 spans 14 amino acids. The CDR3 loop reads CASRDRANTGELFF. CDR3 nucleotide sequence: TGTGCCAGCCGAGACAGGGCGAACACCGGGGAGCTGTTTTTT. Full variable domain (missing parts from reference TRBV2 and TRBJ2-2): EPEVTQTPSHQVTQMGQEVILRCVPISNHLYFYWYRQILGQKVEFLVSFYNNEISEKSEIFDDQFSVERPDGSNFTLKIRSTKLEDSAMYFCASRDRANTGELFFGEGSRLTVL.

The J gene is TRBJ1-1, the V gene TRBV28; D might be TRBD1 (6 bases). Germline CDR1 MDHEN, CDR2 SYDVKM. Trimming cost V 5 bases and J 2 bases, with 15 bases left between them. CDR3 size: 15 residues. The CDR3 coding sequence is TGTGCCAGCAGTATGACAGGACCCGCAAACACTGAAGCTTTCTTT. Translating it yields CASSMTGPANTEAFF.

This sequence joins TRBV28 and TRBJ2-1, with 10 bases lining up with TRBD2. The CDR3 length is 12 residues. V lost 8 bases and J lost 10; bases outside the gene matches: 5. CDR1 is MDHEN and CDR2 is SYDVKM in the germline V gene. CDR3 in amino acids: CASRWTSGEQFF. DNA of the CDR3: TGTGCCAGCCGTTGGACTAGCGGAGAGCAGTTCTTC.

The CDR3 nucleotides are TGTGCCACCAGCAGAGATAGGGGGAATCAGCCCCAGCATTTT. It specifies CATSRDRGNQPQHF. The chain has TRBV15 and TRBJ1-5; possible D gene TRBD1, 6 bases. Germline V gene sequence: CDR1 LNHNV, CDR2 YYDKDF (reference sequence). Trimming pared 0 bases from V and 4 bases from J, leaving 7 bases between. The CDR3 spans 14 residues.

The chain carries TRBV4-1 and TRBJ2-2, with 11 bases that match TRBD1. Germline values: CDR1 MGHRA, CDR2 YSYEKL. CDR3 length: 18 amino acids. Trimming removed 4 bases from V and 6 bases from J; junction bases left unmatched: 13. CDR3 protein: CASSPYPPGQGAAGELFF. As DNA, the CDR3 is TGCGCCAGCAGCCCCTACCCCCCCGGACAGGGGGCCGCCGGGGAGCTGTTTTTT.

The chain uses TRBV14 and TRBJ2-3, with TRBD2 matching 9 bases. After removal of 3 bases from V and 4 bases from J, the junction contained 5 bases not matched to a gene. This CDR3 contains 15 residues. Germline assignment: CDR1 SGHDN and CDR2 FVKESK. The CDR3 DNA sequence: TGTGCCAGCAGCCATGGGACTAGCTTCCCAGATACGCAGTATTTT. It encodes CASSHGTSFPDTQYF.

V usage is TRBV19 and J usage is TRBJ2-7, with a possible D match to TRBD1 (6 bases). Germline-derived CDR1 and CDR2 are LNHDA and SQIVND (reference sequence). The CDR3 is 15 residues long. V was clipped by 5 bases and J by 3 bases, with 17 bases between them. CDR3 sequence: CASSVLNRAGYEQYF. The CDR3 coding sequence is TGTGCCAGTAGTGTCCTCAACAGGGCGGGCTACGAGCAGTACTTC.

The gene calls are TRBV5-1 and TRBJ2-7; D is unresolved. This CDR3 spans 13 amino acids. The V gene lost 2 bases and the J gene lost 7 bases, with 13 bases spanning the gap. Germline CDR1 SGHRS, CDR2 YFSETQ. The CDR3 loop reads CASSFFPPLEQYF. CDR3 nucleotide sequence: TGCGCCAGCAGCTTCTTCCCCCCCCTGGAGCAGTACTTC.

Comment on this clone: Other DNA sequences of this sample code for an identical CDR3. The DNA for the CDR3 is TGTGCCAGCAGCTGGGACAGGGCCTACGAGCAGTACTTC. This gives the protein CASSWDRAYEQYF. V usage is TRBV7-9 and J usage is TRBJ2-7, with 9 bases that match TRBD1. Germline values: CDR1 SEHNR, CDR2 FQNEAQ (reference sequence). J lost 2 bases, V lost 4 bases, and 0 bases had no gene match. CDR3 length equals 13 residues. Filled out from reference TRBV7-9 and TRBJ2-7, the complete variable domain reads DTGVSQNPRHKITKRGQNVTFRCDPISEHNRLYWYRQTLGQGPEFLTYFQNEAQLEKSRLLSDRFSAERPKGSFSTLEIQRTEQGDSAMYLCASSWDRAYEQYFGPGTRLTVT.

The chain couples TRBV6-5 to TRBJ1-1; D gene unclear. Germline CDR1 is MNHEY and CDR2 is SVGAGI. The CDR3 consists of 14 residues. The V end was cut by 7 bases, the J end by 5 bases, with 17 bases between. CDR3 in DNA: TGTGCCAGCAATGGGCGCGGTTCGGGAACTGAAGCTTTCTTT. This translates into CASNGRGSGTEAFF.

The rearrangement joins TRBV4-1 to TRBJ1-1; 7 nucleotides line up with TRBD1. This CDR3 spans 15 amino acids. V shed 5 bases, J shed 1 base, and the junction held 7 bases outside the gene matches. Germline CDR1 and CDR2: MGHRA and YSYEKL. CDR3 protein: CASSYRTGPNTEAFF. The CDR3 region has the DNA TGCGCCAGCAGCTACAGGACAGGTCCGAACACTGAAGCTTTCTTT.

This clone has more than one count but fewer than ten. The rearrangement joins TRBV7-6 to TRBJ1-2, with 7 bases fitting TRBD1. The CDR3 has 14 amino acids. The V and J ends lost 1 base and 7 bases, in that order; junction bases with no gene match: 6. Germline V gives CDR1 SGHVS, CDR2 FNYEAQ. The CDR3 region is CASSLDSAGGGYTF. CDR3 coding DNA: TGTGCCAGCAGCTTAGATTCCGCAGGGGGTGGCTACACCTTC.

The chain joins TRBV28 to TRBJ2-4; TRBD2 matches at 15 bases. From germline, CDR1 is MDHEN and CDR2 SYDVKM. CDR3 length: 18 amino acids. V lost 4 bases, J lost 0 bases, and 4 bases stayed unmatched. CDR3 in amino acids: CASSSGTSGGLAKNIQYF. CDR3 nucleotides: TGTGCCAGCAGTTCAGGGACTAGCGGGGGGCTAGCCAAAAACATTCAGTACTTC.

Here the CDR3 reads CATVPGEGGANEKLFF. In nucleotides, the CDR3 is TGTGCCACTGTACCGGGCGAAGGCGGGGCTAATGAAAAACTGTTTTTT. V usage is TRBV7-9 and J usage is TRBJ1-4; no clear D gene. The CDR3 covers 16 residues. V dropped 10 bases and J dropped 3 bases, with 21 bases sitting between them. CDR1 is SEHNR and CDR2 is FQNEAQ in the germline V gene (reference sequence).

J is TRBJ2-1 and V is TRBV7-9; TRBD1 is a possible D gene (6 bases). CDR3 length equals 16 residues. V was trimmed by 11 bases and J by 2 bases, leaving 22 bases between them. Germline V gene data show CDR1 as SEHNR and CDR2 as FQNEAQ (reference sequence). CDR3 sequence: CAVPQIPGVAYNEQFF. The CDR3 DNA sequence: TGTGCCGTCCCCCAGATCCCAGGGGTCGCCTACAATGAGCAGTTCTTC.

The CDR3 sequence: CASIWRGFPTDTQYF. CDR3 DNA sequence: TGTGCCAGCATTTGGCGGGGGTTCCCCACAGATACGCAGTATTTT. This chain links TRBV28 with TRBJ2-3; 7 bases line up with TRBD2. V lost 7 bases to trimming and J lost 2 bases; unmatched junction nucleotides: 9. CDR3 length equals 15 residues. Per the germline V gene, CDR1 is MDHEN and CDR2 is SYDVKM.